The 27 T cell receptor beta chains listed next were all sequenced from one sample in a study of PD-L1 blockade in urothelial cancer. Sequencing was performed with immunoSEQ multiplex PCR; in TCRdb, only in-frame clones are kept and a portion is missing. The sample shows just under 65,000 clones, 81% of them seen only once. Time point: pretreatment peripheral blood. The sample consisted of PBMCs, taken around atezolizumab (anti-PD-L1) treatment. The receptor set was obtained from a man between 65 and 80 years old with urothelial cancer.

On this clone itself: Its ends do not fully match the called genes, so a read error is possible. The CDR3 is CVWSRGRNTGELFF. The CDR3 DNA reads TGTGTCTGGAGCAGGGGCCGTAACACCGGGGAGCTGTTTTTT. This chain connects TRBV30 to TRBJ2-2; TRBD1 might be the D (6 bases). The V gene's germline CDR1 is GTSNPN and CDR2 SVGIG (reference sequence). This CDR3 is built from 14 residues.

The rearrangement joins TRBV15 to TRBJ2-7; D is possibly TRBD2 (5 bases). The V and J ends lost 2 bases and 0 bases respectively, with 11 bases between them. This CDR3 is 15 amino acids long. Germline values: CDR1 LNHNV, CDR2 YYDKDF (reference sequence). The CDR3 DNA reads TGTGCCACCAGCAGACGAAGCGGCAGCTCCTACGAGCAGTACTTC. Encoded protein: CATSRRSGSSYEQYF.

The rearrangement joins TRBV10-3 to TRBJ2-5; a possible D gene is TRBD2 (6 bases). The ends were cut back, 10 bases at V and 2 bases at J, with 11 bases in the middle. Looked up from germline, CDR1 is ENHRY and CDR2 is SYGVKD. This CDR3 contains 12 residues. The CDR3 bases are TGTGCCACAGGGACTCATCAAGAGACCCAGTACTTC. The encoded protein is CATGTHQETQYF.

V gene TRBV11-2 combines with J gene TRBJ2-1, with D tentatively TRBD2 (5 bases). Germline values: CDR1 SGHAT, CDR2 FQNNGV. The CDR3 runs to 17 residues. Trimming removed 0 bases from V and 0 bases from J, with 12 bases in between. CDR3 region: CASSLDSTGSSYNEQFF. In nucleotides, the CDR3 is TGTGCCAGCAGCTTAGATTCAACGGGGAGCTCCTACAATGAGCAGTTCTTC.

The chain has TRBV6-6 and TRBJ2-1; 12 bases map to TRBD1. The CDR3 has 15 amino acids. V lost 2 bases, J lost 8 bases, and 4 bases stayed unmatched. The V gene's germline CDR1 is MNHNY and CDR2 SVGAGI (reference sequence). The CDR3 reads CASSYRGQGAYEQFF. In DNA, the CDR3 is TGTGCCAGCAGTTACAGGGGACAGGGGGCGTATGAGCAGTTCTTC.

By frequency in the sample, this clone is medium-sized. V and J are TRBV27 and TRBJ1-5; TRBD1 is a possible D gene (5 bases). Per the germline V gene, CDR1 is MNHEY and CDR2 is SMNVEV (reference sequence). V was clipped by 3 bases and J by 5 bases, with 11 bases between them. The length of the CDR3 is 14 residues. Here the CDR3 reads CASSLSWGDQPQHF. DNA of the CDR3: TGTGCCAGCAGTTTGTCTTGGGGGGATCAGCCCCAGCATTTT.

J is TRBJ2-1 and V is TRBV2; 7 positions agree with TRBD2. The CDR3 is made up of 16 amino acids. V lost 4 bases to trimming and J lost 7 bases; unmatched junction nucleotides: 13. The germline CDR1 and CDR2 sequences are SNHLY and FYNNEI. For the CDR3, the DNA is TGTGCCAGCAGTGCCCCGGGTCTCAGCGGGACTAATGAGCAGTTCTTC. Protein: CASSAPGLSGTNEQFF.

CDR3 nucleotide sequence: TGTGCCTTGGGAGGGACGTTGGGCTACACCTTC. This encodes CALGGTLGYTF. The chain is built from TRBV30 and TRBJ1-2, with D possibly matching TRBD1 (5 bases). Germline-derived CDR1 and CDR2 are GTSNPN and SVGIG (reference sequence). The CDR3 consists of 11 residues. V lost 7 bases to trimming and J lost 8 bases, with 14 bases between them.

The chain couples TRBV5-4 to TRBJ2-6; maybe TRBD1 (5 bases). Germline V CDR1 and CDR2: SGHNT, YYREEE (reference sequence). V lost 7 bases and J 4 bases, leaving 9 bases between the germline ends. The CDR3 covers 13 residues. The CDR3 here is CASEGAGANVLTF. The CDR3 bases are TGTGCCAGCGAAGGGGCGGGGGCCAACGTCCTGACTTTC. The full variable domain, in which reference TRBV5-4 and TRBJ2-6 provide the parts outside the CDR3, is ETGVTQSPTHLIKTRGQQVTLRCSSQSGHNTVSWYQQALGQGPQFIFQYYREEENGRGNFPPRFSGLQFPNYSSELNVNALELDDSALYLCASEGAGANVLTFGAGSRLTVL.

This chain links TRBV7-9 with TRBJ1-1; D may be TRBD1 (5 bases). The CDR3 has 14 amino acids. V was clipped by 1 base and J by 5 bases, with 11 bases between them. Germline V lookup: CDR1 SEHNR, CDR2 FQNEAQ (reference sequence). The CDR3 nucleotides read TGTGCCAGCAGCTTAGGTCAGGGTGAGACTGAAGCTTTCTTT. Translation gives CASSLGQGETEAFF.

The chain has TRBV5-1 and TRBJ2-2, with 8 nucleotides matching TRBD2. Germline CDR1 reads SGHRS; CDR2 reads YFSETQ. This CDR3 has 15 residues. Trimming removed 4 bases from V and 4 bases from J; junction bases left unmatched: 6. CDR3: CASSPGGGSTGELFF. CDR3 DNA sequence: TGCGCCAGCAGCCCCGGCGGGGGGAGCACCGGGGAGCTGTTTTTT.

V and J are TRBV5-4 and TRBJ2-5, with TRBD2 as a possible D gene (7 bases). The CDR3 consists of 13 residues. Germline CDR1 and CDR2: SGHNT and YYREEE (reference sequence). Trimming pared 7 bases from V and 4 bases from J, leaving 14 bases between. CDR3 in amino acids: CASSPGGPETQYF. The CDR3 DNA reads as TGTGCCAGCTCCCCGGGGGGCCCAGAGACCCAGTACTTC. Drawing the rest from reference TRBV5-4 and TRBJ2-5, the complete variable domain is ETGVTQSPTHLIKTRGQQVTLRCSSQSGHNTVSWYQQALGQGPQFIFQYYREEENGRGNFPPRFSGLQFPNYSSELNVNALELDDSALYLCASSPGGPETQYFGPGTRLLVL.

The chain recombines TRBV7-2 with TRBJ2-5; TRBD2 aligns across 10 bases. The V gene end was trimmed by 3 bases and the J gene end by 3 bases; junction bases not matched to a gene: 1. The germline gives CDR1 SGHTA, CDR2 FQGNSA. The CDR3 consists of 14 residues. Written as DNA, the CDR3 is TGTGCCAGCAGCTTCCTAGCGGGAGAAGAGACCCAGTACTTC. As protein: CASSFLAGEETQYF.

For this clone: One end of the junction does not line up with germline, which may come from a read error. The V gene is TRBV7-7, the J gene TRBJ2-2; D is perhaps TRBD2 (6 bases). The CDR3 extends over 15 amino acids. Germline CDR1 is SSHAT and CDR2 is FNYEAQ (reference sequence). The chain's CDR3 is CASSLGPGGTGELFF. In nucleotides, the CDR3 is TGTGCTAGCAGCTTAGGTCCCGGGGGCACCGGGGAGCTGTTTTTT.

The rearrangement uses TRBV6-5 and TRBJ2-7; a weak D match, TRBD1 (6 bases). The CDR3 runs to 14 residues. Germline assignment: CDR1 MNHEY and CDR2 SVGAGI. V lost 8 bases, J lost 0 bases, and 14 bases lay in between. The CDR3 bases are TGTGCCAGCGGAACAGACAGGCGCTCCTACGAGCAGTACTTC. The encoded protein is CASGTDRRSYEQYF.

This clone was counted a few times. This rearrangement joins TRBV6-5 to TRBJ1-5; 7 nucleotides match TRBD1. After removal of 5 bases from V and 7 bases from J, the junction contained 8 bases not matched to a gene. The germline CDR1 and CDR2 sequences are MNHEY and SVGAGI. The CDR3 runs to 14 residues. DNA of the CDR3: TGTGCCAGCAGTGGTACAGGGGATTGGCAGCCCCAGCATTTT. As protein: CASSGTGDWQPQHF.

V gene TRBV7-2 combines with J gene TRBJ1-3, with D unclear. Germline CDR1 and CDR2: SGHTA and FQGNSA. V was clipped by 5 bases and J by 4 bases, with 12 bases between them. The CDR3 covers 14 residues. The CDR3 here is CASSPSLGGNTIYF. The CDR3 DNA reads TGTGCCAGCAGCCCATCACTCGGGGGAAACACCATATATTTT.

This clone was seen more than once but under ten times. The chain has TRBV27 and TRBJ2-7, with TRBD1 matching over 12 bases. Germline V gene data show CDR1 as MNHEY and CDR2 as SMNVEV (reference sequence). V shed 5 bases and J 4 bases; nucleotides not matched to a gene: 3. This CDR3 has 14 residues. CDR3 residues: CASSPGQGAYEQYF. The CDR3, as DNA: TGTGCCAGCAGTCCGGGACAGGGGGCTTACGAGCAGTACTTC.

The CDR3 spells CASPGDRKRYEQYF. Written as DNA, the CDR3 is TGTGCCAGCCCCGGGGACAGGAAAAGATACGAGCAGTACTTC. The chain recombines TRBV6-1 with TRBJ2-7; 8 bases are a match to TRBD1. This CDR3 is 14 amino acids long. Trimming removed 8 bases from V and 4 bases from J; junction bases left unmatched: 10. From germline, CDR1 is MNHNS and CDR2 SASEGT.

The chain combines TRBV4-2 with TRBJ2-3, with TRBD2 matching over 14 bases. CDR1 is LGHNA, CDR2 YNFKEQ, per germline. J lost 4 bases, V lost 1 base, and 1 base had no gene match. CDR3 length: 16 residues. CDR3 in amino acids: CASSQGLAGGADTQYF. The CDR3 nucleotides read TGTGCCAGCAGCCAAGGACTAGCGGGAGGGGCAGATACGCAGTATTTT.

The CDR3 is CASSVIAENTEAFF. In DNA form, the CDR3 reads TGTGCCAGCAGCGTAATCGCAGAAAACACTGAAGCTTTCTTT. This chain connects TRBV9 to TRBJ1-1; unclear D gene. Germline V gene lookup returns CDR1 SGDLS and CDR2 YYNGEE. V was shortened by 1 base and J by 2 bases, with 9 bases between the two germline ends. The CDR3 spans 14 residues.

The chain employs TRBV6-5 and TRBJ2-7, with 10 positions matching TRBD2. The CDR3 totals 15 residues. Germline V gene data show CDR1 as MNHEY and CDR2 as SVGAGI. The V segment lost 7 bases and the J segment 4 bases; nucleotides outside the gene matches: 10. As DNA, the CDR3 is TGTGCCAGCAAAATCGGGCTAGCGGGAGAATACGAGCAGTACTTC. It encodes CASKIGLAGEYEQYF.

V is TRBV15 and J is TRBJ1-5, with unresolved D. The germline CDR1 and CDR2 sequences are LNHNV and YYDKDF (reference sequence). The length of the CDR3 is 16 residues. Trimming removed 3 bases from V and 0 bases from J, with 12 bases in between. The CDR3 DNA is TGTGCCACCAGCAGTGAAGCCGAGCTTAGCAATCAGCCCCAGCATTTT. As protein: CATSSEAELSNQPQHF.

The chain has TRBV7-9 and TRBJ2-3, with 8 bases aligning to TRBD2. This CDR3 contains 18 residues. From germline, CDR1 is SEHNR and CDR2 FQNEAQ (reference sequence). The V gene end was trimmed by 2 bases and the J gene end by 1 base; junction bases not matched to a gene: 11. The CDR3 reads CASSLIRALAEGTDTQYF. CDR3 in DNA: TGTGCCAGCAGCTTAATTAGGGCACTAGCGGAGGGCACAGATACGCAGTATTTT.

J is TRBJ2-3 and V is TRBV14; 8 bases align to TRBD2. The length of the CDR3 is 16 residues. In germline, CDR1 is SGHDN, CDR2 FVKESK. V lost 0 bases and J lost 0; bases outside the gene matches: 2. As DNA, the CDR3 is TGTGCCAGCAGCCAAGAGCCTAGCGGGAGCACAGATACGCAGTATTTT. This translates into CASSQEPSGSTDTQYF.

The chain has TRBV5-6 and TRBJ2-7; a weak D match, TRBD2 (6 bases). The germline gives CDR1 SGHDT, CDR2 YYEEEE. The CDR3 runs to 16 residues. Trimming stripped 2 bases from V and 0 bases from J, with 15 bases between. The CDR3 DNA sequence: TGTGCCAGCAGCTTAGAGAACGCGGGGAGCTCCTACGAGCAGTACTTC. Protein product: CASSLENAGSSYEQYF.

This clone was seen a single time. This chain links TRBV9 with TRBJ2-2, with TRBD2 matching 9 bases. From germline, CDR1 is SGDLS and CDR2 YYNGEE. This CDR3 spans 16 amino acids. Trimming took 2 bases from V and 5 from J; bases not matched to a gene: 7. Written as DNA, the CDR3 is TGTGCCAGCAGCGTTGGGCTAGCGGGAAATACCGGGGAGCTGTTTTTT. Its protein is CASSVGLAGNTGELFF.